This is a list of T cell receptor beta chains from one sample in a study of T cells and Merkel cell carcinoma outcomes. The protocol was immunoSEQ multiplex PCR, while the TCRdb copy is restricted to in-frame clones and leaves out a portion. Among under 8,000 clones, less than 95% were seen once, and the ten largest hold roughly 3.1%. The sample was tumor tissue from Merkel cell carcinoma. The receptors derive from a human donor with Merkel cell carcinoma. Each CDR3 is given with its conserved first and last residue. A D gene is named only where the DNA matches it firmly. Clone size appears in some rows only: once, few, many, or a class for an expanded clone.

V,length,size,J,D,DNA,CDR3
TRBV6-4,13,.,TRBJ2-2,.,TGTGCCAGCTCCGGGGCCTCCACCGGGGAGCTGTTTTTT,CASSGASTGELFF
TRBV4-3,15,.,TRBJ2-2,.,TGCGCCAGCAGCCACCGGACCACGGGAACCGGGGAGCTGTTTTTT,CASSHRTTGTGELFF
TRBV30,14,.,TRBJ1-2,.,TGTGCCTGGAGTGTTGGGGGGGACGACTATGGCTACACCTTC,CAWSVGGDDYGYTF
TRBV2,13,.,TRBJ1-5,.,TGTGCCAGCAACAACGGGCCCCAGAGGCCCCAGCATTTT,CASNNGPQRPQHF
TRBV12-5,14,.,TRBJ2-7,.,TGTGCTAGCCCGGCGGGACAGCTTCTCTACGAGCAGTACTTC,CASPAGQLLYEQYF
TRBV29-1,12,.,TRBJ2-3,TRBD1,TGCAGTAATGACAGGGGGACAGATACGCAGTATTTT,CSNDRGTDTQYF
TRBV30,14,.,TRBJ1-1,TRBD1,TGTGCCTGGAGGACTCCGGGACAGGGTCGAGTGGCTTTCTTT,CAWRTPGQGRVAFF
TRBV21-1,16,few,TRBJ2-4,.,TGTGCCAGCAGTTTGGCAATCTCCTTAGCCAAAAACATTCAGTACTTC,CASSLAISLAKNIQYF
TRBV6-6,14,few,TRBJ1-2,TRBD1,TGTGCCAGCAGTCAGTCCGGGACAGGGCCCGGCTACACCTTC,CASSQSGTGPGYTF
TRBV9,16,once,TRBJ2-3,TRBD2,TGTGCCAGCAGCGTAGGAGCGGGGGACCGCACAGATACGCAGTATTTT,CASSVGAGDRTDTQYF
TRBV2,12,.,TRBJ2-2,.,TGTGCCAGAGGACTACGCACCGGGGAGCTGTTTTTT,CARGLRTGELFF
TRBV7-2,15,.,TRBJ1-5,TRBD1,TGTGCCAGCAGCCCAGGGGGAATGAGCAATCAGCCCCAGCATTTT,CASSPGGMSNQPQHF
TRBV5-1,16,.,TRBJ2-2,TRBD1,TGCGCCAGCAGCACGGGACAGGGCCTTAACACCGGGGAGCTGTTTTTT,CASSTGQGLNTGELFF
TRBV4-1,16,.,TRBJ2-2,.,TGCGCCAGCAGCCCACAGGGAACTACGAACACCGGGGAGCTGTTTTTT,CASSPQGTTNTGELFF
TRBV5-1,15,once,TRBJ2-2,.,TGCGCCAGCAGCCCGAGGGGCCCGAGCACCGGGAAGCTGTTTTTT,CASSPRGPSTGKLFF
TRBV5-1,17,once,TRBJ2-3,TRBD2,TGCGCCAGCAGCCTATCCACTAGCGGGGGGTTCACAGATACGCAGTATTTT,CASSLSTSGGFTDTQYF
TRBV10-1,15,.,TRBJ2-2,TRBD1,TGCGCCAGCAGCCCAGGGGGCCAAGGTGCCGGGGAGCTGTTTTTT,CASSPGGQGAGELFF
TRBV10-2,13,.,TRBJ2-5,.,TGCGCCAGCACCCCGACTAGAGGCGAGACCCAGTACTTC,CASTPTRGETQYF
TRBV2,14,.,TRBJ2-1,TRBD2,TGTGCCAGCATCCAACAGCGGGGCTACAATGAGCAGTTCTTC,CASIQQRGYNEQFF
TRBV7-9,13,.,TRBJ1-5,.,TGTGCCAGCAGCCCAGGGTCGGGCCAGCCCCAGCATTTT,CASSPGSGQPQHF
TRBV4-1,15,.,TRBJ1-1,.,TGCGCCAGCAGCCAGGTTGGGGGTAAGGTTCCTGAAGCTTTCTTT,CASSQVGGKVPEAFF
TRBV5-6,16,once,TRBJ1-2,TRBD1,TGTGCCAGCAGCTTCGGGTGGCAGGGGGTGGACTATGGCTACACCTTC,CASSFGWQGVDYGYTF
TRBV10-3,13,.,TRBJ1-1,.,TGTGCCATCAGCAACAGGGAGAACACTGAAGCTTTCTTT,CAISNRENTEAFF
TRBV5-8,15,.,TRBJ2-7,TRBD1,TGTGCCAGCAGCTCCGGGACAGGGCTAACCTACGAGCAGTACTTC,CASSSGTGLTYEQYF
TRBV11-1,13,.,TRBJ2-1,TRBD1,TGTGCCAGCAGCCGCGACAGGGAGAATGAGCAGTTCTTC,CASSRDRENEQFF
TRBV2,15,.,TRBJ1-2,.,TGTGCCAGCATGCCGTACCGGGGTATTGCGAATGGCTACACCTTC,CASMPYRGIANGYTF
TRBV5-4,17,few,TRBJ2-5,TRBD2,TGTGCCAGCAGCTTGGCCGACGGACTAGCGGGGAAAGAGACCCAGTACTTC,CASSLADGLAGKETQYF
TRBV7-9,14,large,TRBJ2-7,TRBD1,TGTGCCAGCAGCCCGACCGGGACAGCCTACGAGCAGTACTTC,CASSPTGTAYEQYF
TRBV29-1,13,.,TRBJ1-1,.,TGCAGCGTCGCGGGACACCTGAACACTGAAGCTTTCTTT,CSVAGHLNTEAFF
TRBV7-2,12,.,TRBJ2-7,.,TGTGCCAGCAGCTTAATCCAGTACGAGCAGTACTTC,CASSLIQYEQYF
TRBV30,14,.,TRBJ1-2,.,TGTGCCTGGAGGCCGGACAGTTCTTTGGTTCCCTACACCTTC,CAWRPDSSLVPYTF
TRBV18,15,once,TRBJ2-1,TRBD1,TGTGCCAGCTCACCACCGGGACAGGGGAAGAATGAGCAGTTCTTC,CASSPPGQGKNEQFF
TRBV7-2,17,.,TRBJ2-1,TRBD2,TGTGCCAGCAGCTTAATTCCCCTGCTAGCGGGAGGTGATGAGCAGTTCTTC,CASSLIPLLAGGDEQFF
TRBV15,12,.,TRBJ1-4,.,TGTGCCACCAGCCCTGGCAAGGAAAAACTGTTTTTT,CATSPGKEKLFF
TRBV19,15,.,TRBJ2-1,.,TGTGCCACAACTTATGGAAGGGTGAGTGGGAATGAGCAGTTCTTC,CATTYGRVSGNEQFF
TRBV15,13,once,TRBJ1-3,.,TGTGCCACCAGCAGGATGCCTGGAAACACCATATATTTT,CATSRMPGNTIYF
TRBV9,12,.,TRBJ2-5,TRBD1,TGTGCCAGCAGCGACAGGGGCGAGACCCAGTACTTC,CASSDRGETQYF
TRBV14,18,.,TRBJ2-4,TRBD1,TGTGCCAGCAGCCAAGATATGGGACAGGGAAATACCAAAAACATTCAGTACTTC,CASSQDMGQGNTKNIQYF
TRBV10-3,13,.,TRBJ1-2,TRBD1,TGTGCCATCAGACAGGGGGCTGACTATGGCTACACCTTC,CAIRQGADYGYTF
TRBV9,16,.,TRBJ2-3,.,TGTGCCAGCAGCGTAGCTCTGACGGGGGGCACAGATACGCAGTATTTT,CASSVALTGGTDTQYF
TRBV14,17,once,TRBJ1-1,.,TGTGCCAGCAGCCAACTACGCATGGGGCCGTTGAACACTGAAGCTTTCTTT,CASSQLRMGPLNTEAFF
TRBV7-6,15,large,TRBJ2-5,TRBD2,TGTGCCAGCAGCCCCTTGACTAGCGGGGGCGAGACCCAGTACTTC,CASSPLTSGGETQYF